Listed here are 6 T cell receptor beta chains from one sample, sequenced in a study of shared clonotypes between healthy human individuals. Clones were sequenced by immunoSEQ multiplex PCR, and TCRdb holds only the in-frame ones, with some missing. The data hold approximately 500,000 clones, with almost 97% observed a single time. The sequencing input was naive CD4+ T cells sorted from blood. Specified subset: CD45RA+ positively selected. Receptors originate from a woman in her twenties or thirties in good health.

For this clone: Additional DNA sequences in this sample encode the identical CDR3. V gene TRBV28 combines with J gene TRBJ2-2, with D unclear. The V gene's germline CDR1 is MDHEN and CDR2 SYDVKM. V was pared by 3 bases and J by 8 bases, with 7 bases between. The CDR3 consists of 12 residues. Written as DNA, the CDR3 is TGTGCCAGCAGTTTGGTGGCGGGGGAGCTGTTTTTT. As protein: CASSLVAGELFF.

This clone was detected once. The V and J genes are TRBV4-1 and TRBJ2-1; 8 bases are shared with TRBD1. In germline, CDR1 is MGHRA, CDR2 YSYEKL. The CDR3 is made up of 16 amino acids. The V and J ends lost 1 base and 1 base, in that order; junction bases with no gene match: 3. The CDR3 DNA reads TGCGCCAGCAGCCAAGTAGACAGGGGTTCCTACAATGAGCAGTTCTTC. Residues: CASSQVDRGSYNEQFF.

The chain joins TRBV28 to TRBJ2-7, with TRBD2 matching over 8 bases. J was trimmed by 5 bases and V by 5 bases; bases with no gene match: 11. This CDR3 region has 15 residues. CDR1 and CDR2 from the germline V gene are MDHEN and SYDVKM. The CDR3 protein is CASSALPGRAHEQYF. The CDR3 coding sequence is TGTGCCAGCAGTGCCCTTCCCGGGAGGGCCCACGAGCAGTACTTC.

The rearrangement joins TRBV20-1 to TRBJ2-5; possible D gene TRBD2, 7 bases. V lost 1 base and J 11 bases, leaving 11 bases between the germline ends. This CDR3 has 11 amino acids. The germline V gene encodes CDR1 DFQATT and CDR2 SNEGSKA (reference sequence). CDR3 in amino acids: CSARAGGRQYF. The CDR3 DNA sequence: TGCAGTGCTAGAGCGGGGGGCCGGCAGTACTTC.

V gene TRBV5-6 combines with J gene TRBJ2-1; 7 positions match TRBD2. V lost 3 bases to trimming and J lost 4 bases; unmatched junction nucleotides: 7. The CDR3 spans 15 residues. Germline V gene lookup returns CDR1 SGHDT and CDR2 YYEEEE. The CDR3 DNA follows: TGTGCCAGCAGCTCAAAAAGCGGGAATTACAATGAGCAGTTCTTC. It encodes CASSSKSGNYNEQFF. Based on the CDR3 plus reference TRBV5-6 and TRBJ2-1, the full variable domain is DAGVTQSPTHLIKTRGQQVTLRCSPKSGHDTVSWYQQALGQGPQFIFQYYEEEERQRGNFPDRFSGHQFPNYSSELNVNALLLGDSALYLCASSSKSGNYNEQFFGPGTRLTVL.

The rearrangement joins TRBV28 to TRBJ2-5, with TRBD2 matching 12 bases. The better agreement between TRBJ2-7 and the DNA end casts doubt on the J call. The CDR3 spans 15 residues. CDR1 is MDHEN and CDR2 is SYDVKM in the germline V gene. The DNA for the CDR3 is TGTGCCAGCAGTTTAGTAGCTAGCGGGAGGGTCGAGCAGTACTTC. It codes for CASSLVASGRVEQYF.